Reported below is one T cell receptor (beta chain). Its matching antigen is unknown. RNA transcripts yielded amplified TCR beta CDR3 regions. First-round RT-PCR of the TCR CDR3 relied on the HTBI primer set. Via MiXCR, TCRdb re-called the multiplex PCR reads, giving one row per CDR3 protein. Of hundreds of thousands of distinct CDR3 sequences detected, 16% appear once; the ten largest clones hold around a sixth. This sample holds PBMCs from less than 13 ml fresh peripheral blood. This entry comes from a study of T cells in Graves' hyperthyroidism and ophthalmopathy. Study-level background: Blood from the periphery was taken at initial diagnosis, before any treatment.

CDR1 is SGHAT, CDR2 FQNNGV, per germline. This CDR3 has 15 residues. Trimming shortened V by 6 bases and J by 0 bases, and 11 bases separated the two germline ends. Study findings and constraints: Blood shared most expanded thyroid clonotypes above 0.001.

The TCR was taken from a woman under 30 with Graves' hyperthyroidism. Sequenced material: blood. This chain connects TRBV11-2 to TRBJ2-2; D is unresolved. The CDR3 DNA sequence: TGTGCCAGCAGGCCCATTTCTGCGAACACCGGGGAGCTGTTTTTT. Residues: CASRPISANTGELFF.